This TCR beta chain was recorded in a study of cytomegalovirus exposure and HLA in healthy donors. With respect to this clone: Its antigen is not identified.

The primer mix had 60 Vbeta and 13 Jbeta primers. Libraries were prepared by immunoSEQ multiplex PCR; TCRdb keeps only in-frame clonotypes and omits some of them. Of roughly 240,000 clones listed, about 85% are singletons. Overall study results and limits: Generally TCR sequences proved uncommon, though certain public TCRs appeared in numerous donors.

There are 14 residues in the CDR3. Looked up from germline, CDR1 is GTSNPN and CDR2 is SVGIG (reference sequence). V was clipped by 0 bases and J by 0 bases, with 9 bases between them. The source of this sequence is a girl aged 2 to 10 in good health and CMV-seronegative. The sample taken for sequencing was PBMCs. The chain couples TRBV30 to TRBJ2-7; D perhaps matches TRBD2 (5 bases). The CDR3 DNA follows: TGTGCCTGGAGTGTACTGGGGAGCTCCTACGAGCAGTACTTC. The encoded protein is CAWSVLGSSYEQYF.